The sequence of this TCR beta chain was determined in a study of shared T cell receptors in the human thymus. The protocol was immunoSEQ multiplex PCR, while the TCRdb copy is restricted to in-frame clones and leaves out a portion. There are 500,000 to 550,000 clones in the sample; about 84% occur only once, and 0.013% lies in the top ten. The CDR3 contains 15 residues. CDR1 and CDR2 from the germline V gene are MRHNA and SNTAGT. Losses at the gene ends were 2 bases for V and 6 bases for J; bases not matched to a gene: 8. These data also featured in a second study, about human thymus T cells. In that study: As related research reported, thymic repertoires overlapped highly among unrelated individuals.

The chain employs TRBV6-4 and TRBJ2-7, with 9 nucleotides matching TRBD1. The clonotype comes from a boy in the first two years of life with a congenital heart defect. Source material: thymocytes. In DNA, the CDR3 is TGTGCCAGCAGTGACAAGGCAGGGGGACAGGGCGAGCAGTACTTC. Encoded protein: CASSDKAGGQGEQYF.